These 19 T cell receptor beta chains came from one sample sequenced in a study of blood T cell repertoires in COVID-19. Using immunoSEQ multiplex PCR, the repertoire was profiled, and TCRdb retains in-frame clones only, with some absent. The profile shows about 220,000 clones, roughly 82% of them singletons. Sequencing used peripheral blood. The receptors shown here come from a man in his fifties with active or convalescent COVID-19.

The V call is TRBV9, the J call TRBJ2-4; D is perhaps TRBD2 (5 bases). The CDR3 runs 14 residues. With 3 bases removed from V and 7 bases from J, the gap between germline ends came to 14 bases. Germline CDR1 reads SGDLS; CDR2 reads YYNGEE. CDR3 sequence reads: CASSAIPSPNIQYF. The CDR3 DNA sequence: TGTGCCAGCAGCGCAATACCTAGCCCGAACATTCAGTACTTC.

The V gene is TRBV27, the J gene TRBJ2-5; a possible D gene is TRBD1 (6 bases). The CDR3 spans 14 residues. Trimming cost V 1 base and J 2 bases, with 8 bases left between them. Germline V gene sequence: CDR1 MNHEY, CDR2 SMNVEV (reference sequence). CDR3 DNA: TGTGCCAGCAGTTTATTGGACAGACAAGAGACCCAGTACTTC. Residues: CASSLLDRQETQYF.

In this sample, this clone turned up once. The chain couples TRBV7-7 to TRBJ2-5; possibly TRBD2 for D (5 bases). Per the germline V gene, CDR1 is SSHAT and CDR2 is FNYEAQ (reference sequence). The CDR3 contains 15 residues. V lost 5 bases, J lost 3 bases, and 16 bases lay in between. The CDR3, as DNA: TGTGCCAGCAGCCCCCTTGAGGTGGGAGAAGAGACCCAGTACTTC. The encoded protein is CASSPLEVGEETQYF. Full variable domain (outside the CDR3, taken from reference TRBV7-7 and TRBJ2-5): GAGVSQSPRYKVTKRGQDVTLRCDPISSHATLYWYQQALGQGPEFLTYFNYEAQPDKSGLPSDRFSAERPEGSISTLTIQRTEQRDSAMYRCASSPLEVGEETQYFGPGTRLLVL.

The chain combines TRBV28 with TRBJ2-7; 7 bases fit TRBD1. CDR1 is MDHEN, CDR2 SYDVKM, per germline. The ends lost 6 bases at V and 7 bases at J; junction bases unmatched: 15. This CDR3 spans 15 amino acids. CDR3 loop: CASSTAGGRTREQYV. The CDR3 bases are TGTGCCAGCAGCACCGCAGGGGGTCGTACAAGGGAGCAGTACGTC.

This chain uses TRBV4-2 with TRBJ2-2; D unresolved. Germline V gene lookup returns CDR1 LGHNA and CDR2 YNFKEQ. The CDR3 has 14 amino acids. V lost 2 bases to trimming and J lost 6 bases, with 10 bases between them. The DNA of the CDR3 is TGTGCCAGCAGCCAAACTCAGGTGCCCGGGGAGCTGTTTTTT. Its translation is CASSQTQVPGELFF.

The rearrangement uses TRBV6-2 or TRBV6-3 and TRBJ2-7; D might be TRBD2 (6 bases). The CDR3 has 13 amino acids. The V and J ends lost 4 bases and 1 base respectively, with 8 bases between them. Germline loops: CDR1 MNHEY, CDR2 SVGEGT. As DNA, the CDR3 is TGTGCCAGCAGTTCGACTAGTTCCTACGAGCAGTACGTC. This gives the protein CASSSTSSYEQYV.

CDR3 coding DNA: TGTGCCAGCAGCCAAGAAGGGACGGGGGCCGGGGAGCTGTTTTTT. As protein: CASSQEGTGAGELFF. V usage is TRBV3-1 (or the pseudogene TRBV3-2) and J usage is TRBJ2-2, with D perhaps TRBD2 (6 bases). The germline V gene has CDR1 LGHDT and CDR2 YNNKEL (reference sequence). With 0 bases removed from V and 6 bases from J, the gap between germline ends came to 11 bases. The CDR3 totals 15 residues.

The chain couples TRBV28 to TRBJ1-6; 7 positions match TRBD1. The CDR3 spans 18 residues. CDR1 is MDHEN, CDR2 SYDVKM, per germline. With 1 base clipped from V and 5 bases from J, the junction kept 11 bases outside the gene matches. CDR3 sequence: CASSLYQLGGFDNSPLHF. In DNA, the CDR3 is TGTGCCAGCAGTTTATACCAGTTAGGGGGCTTCGATAATTCACCCCTCCACTTT. The entire variable domain, with the rest obtained from reference TRBV28 and TRBJ1-6, is as follows: DVKVTQSSRYLVKRTGEKVFLECVQDMDHENMFWYRQDPGLGLRLIYFSYDVKMKEKGDIPEGYSVSREKKERFSLILESASTNQTSMYLCASSLYQLGGFDNSPLHFGNGTRLTVT.

This rearrangement joins TRBV28 to TRBJ1-2; no definite D call. From germline, CDR1 is MDHEN and CDR2 SYDVKM. V was shortened by 7 bases and J by 3 bases, with 21 bases between the two germline ends. CDR3 length equals 16 residues. The CDR3 nucleotides read TGTGCCAGCACGGGAGGGATCCGTCCGACGGACTATGGCTACACCTTC. This encodes CASTGGIRPTDYGYTF.

The V call is TRBV18, the J call TRBJ2-3; 8 nucleotides align to TRBD2. Germline trimming cut 5 bases from V and 6 bases from J; bases unmatched to any gene: 13. Germline assignment: CDR1 KGHSH and CDR2 LQKENI. This CDR3 is 16 amino acids long. The CDR3 DNA follows: TGTGCCAGCTCAGAGGGACTAGGAAAAGGGTCGGATACGCAGTATTTT. This gives the protein CASSEGLGKGSDTQYF.

The genes are TRBV27 and TRBJ1-2, with D perhaps matching TRBD1 (6 bases). Germline CDR1 and CDR2: MNHEY and SMNVEV (reference sequence). The V and J ends lost 0 bases and 4 bases respectively, with 15 bases between them. There are 16 residues in the CDR3. The chain's CDR3 is CASSLSLDRNIYGYTF. The DNA of the CDR3 is TGTGCCAGCAGTTTATCCTTGGACAGAAACATCTATGGCTACACCTTC.

The chain couples TRBV18 to TRBJ1-1; 9 bases fit TRBD1. Per germline, CDR1 KGHSH and CDR2 LQKENI. Losses at the gene ends were 3 bases for V and 5 bases for J; bases not matched to a gene: 7. The CDR3 contains 15 residues. CDR3 sequence (DNA): TGTGCCAGCTCACCGGGGACAGGGTGGGGAACTGAAGCTTTCTTT. Its translation: CASSPGTGWGTEAFF. The whole variable domain, filled in from reference TRBV18 and TRBJ1-1, reads NAGVMQNPRHLVRRRGQEARLRCSPMKGHSHVYWYRQLPEEGLKFMVYLQKENIIDESGMPKERFSAEFPKEGPSILRIQQVVRGDSAAYFCASSPGTGWGTEAFFGQGTRLTVV.

V gene TRBV4-2 combines with J gene TRBJ2-5; no clear D gene. The CDR3 is 13 amino acids. Germline CDR1 reads LGHNA; CDR2 reads YNFKEQ. V shed 0 bases and J shed 4 bases, with 6 bases lying between them. CDR3 loop: CASSQDRSETQYF. The CDR3 nucleotides read TGTGCCAGCAGCCAAGACAGGTCAGAGACCCAGTACTTC.

The chain has TRBV18 and TRBJ1-2, with 7 bases that match TRBD1. J lost 4 bases, V lost 3 bases, and 2 bases had no gene match. Germline V gene data show CDR1 as KGHSH and CDR2 as LQKENI. The length of the CDR3 is 13 residues. DNA for the CDR3: TGTGCCAGCTCACCGGACAGGAGCTATGGCTACACCTTC. It specifies CASSPDRSYGYTF.

This clone was seen more than once but under ten times. V and J are TRBV6-5 and TRBJ1-1, with D possibly matching TRBD1 (6 bases). The CDR3 covers 15 residues. Germline V gene data show CDR1 as MNHEY and CDR2 as SVGAGI. The V end was cut by 7 bases, the J end by 1 base, with 16 bases between. In nucleotides, the CDR3 is TGTGCCAGCAACGACAGGTTCCTGGAGAACACTGAAGCTTTCTTT. Residues: CASNDRFLENTEAFF.

The CDR3 here is CASSSYLGTEAFF. The CDR3 DNA sequence: TGTGCCAGCAGTTCGTACCTCGGCACTGAAGCTTTCTTT. The gene calls are TRBV27 and TRBJ1-1; D remains ambiguous. V lost 4 bases to trimming and J lost 4 bases, with 10 bases between them. Germline CDR1 MNHEY, CDR2 SMNVEV (reference sequence). This CDR3 is built from 13 residues.

The CDR3 DNA reads as TGTGCCAGCAGGCCTTCTAGCGGGGCGATAGATACGCAGTATTTT. Amino acid sequence: CASRPSSGAIDTQYF. This sequence joins TRBV27 and TRBJ2-3; 9 bases agree with TRBD2. CDR1 is MNHEY and CDR2 is SMNVEV in the germline V gene (reference sequence). With V trimmed by 6 bases and J by 5 bases, 9 bases remained unmatched. This CDR3 region has 15 residues.

The genes are TRBV28 and TRBJ2-7; no clear D gene. V shed 4 bases and J shed 3 bases, with 4 bases lying between them. The CDR3 runs 11 residues. Germline V lookup: CDR1 MDHEN, CDR2 SYDVKM. The CDR3 loop is CASSSGYEQYF. In DNA, the CDR3 is TGTGCCAGCAGTTCCGGCTACGAGCAGTACTTC.

The rearrangement links TRBV28 to TRBJ2-1; D possibly corresponds to TRBD2 (5 bases). The CDR3 loop spans 14 amino acids. Trimming removed 4 bases from V and 8 bases from J, with 15 bases in between. The germline V gene encodes CDR1 MDHEN and CDR2 SYDVKM. The CDR3 nucleotides are TGTGCCAGCAGTTCTGGCTCCTTGCGGGATGAGCAGTTCTTC. As protein: CASSSGSLRDEQFF.